The 25 T cell receptor beta chains in this list originate from one sample, sequenced in a study of memory CD4+ T cells and cytomegalovirus serostatus. Single viable CD3+CD4+CD8-CD45RO+ cells were sorted as the memory CD4+ T cells. Clones were read by immunoSEQ multiplex PCR, and TCRdb kept only the in-frame ones, dropping some. The sample contains under 75,000 clones, around three quarters of which appear only once. Sequenced: memory CD4+ T cells from blood. Receptors originate from an adult in good health and CMV-seronegative. Some clones in this sample may be carry-over from other donors' samples.

The chain links TRBV5-4 to TRBJ1-1; 9 bases line up with TRBD1. V lost 2 bases and J lost 1; bases outside the gene matches: 3. The CDR3 has 15 amino acids. Germline V gene sequence: CDR1 SGHNT, CDR2 YYREEE (reference sequence). The CDR3 DNA follows: TGTGCCAGCAGCTTTACAGGGGGCTGGAACACTGAAGCTTTCTTT. Its protein product is CASSFTGGWNTEAFF. Full variable domain (rest looked up from reference TRBV5-4 and TRBJ1-1): ETGVTQSPTHLIKTRGQQVTLRCSSQSGHNTVSWYQQALGQGPQFIFQYYREEENGRGNFPPRFSGLQFPNYSSELNVNALELDDSALYLCASSFTGGWNTEAFFGQGTRLTVV.

The rearrangement joins TRBV2 to TRBJ1-4; D is undetermined. This CDR3 is built from 15 residues. Deletions cut 4 bases from V and 3 bases from J, with 12 bases between. CDR1 SNHLY and CDR2 FYNNEI come from the germline V gene. CDR3 loop: CASSGRTSSNEKLFF. The CDR3 DNA sequence: TGTGCCAGCAGTGGTCGGACCTCGTCTAATGAAAAACTGTTTTTT. Complete variable domain (other parts from reference TRBV2 and TRBJ1-4): EPEVTQTPSHQVTQMGQEVILRCVPISNHLYFYWYRQILGQKVEFLVSFYNNEISEKSEIFDDQFSVERPDGSNFTLKIRSTKLEDSAMYFCASSGRTSSNEKLFFGSGTQLSVL.

The chain employs TRBV4-3 and TRBJ1-1, with a weak D call TRBD1 (6 bases). This CDR3 comprises 16 residues. Between the trimmed V and J ends, which lost 2 bases and 1 base, there was a span of 14 bases. Per the germline V gene, CDR1 is LGHNA and CDR2 is YSLEER. CDR3 sequence (DNA): TGCGCCAGCAGCCAAATGTCGGGCAGGGGGAACACTGAAGCTTTCTTT. Protein product: CASSQMSGRGNTEAFF.

The V call is TRBV2, the J call TRBJ2-5; 9 bases match TRBD2. From germline, CDR1 is SNHLY and CDR2 FYNNEI. The CDR3 contains 16 residues. After removal of 6 bases from V and 0 bases from J, the junction contained 8 bases not matched to a gene. The DNA for the CDR3 is TGTGCCAGCAGAAGGGGGACTAGCCATTACCAAGAGACCCAGTACTTC. As protein: CASRRGTSHYQETQYF.

The chain combines TRBV11-2 with TRBJ1-4; weak D call: TRBD1 (5 bases). Trimming removed 4 bases from V and 11 bases from J, with 14 bases in between. The V gene's germline CDR1 is SGHAT and CDR2 FQNNGV. This CDR3 is built from 13 residues. CDR3 DNA: TGTGCCAGCAGCTCCTTTGGGCAGGGTAAACTGTTTTTT. Translating it yields CASSSFGQGKLFF. The full variable domain, rest sourced from reference TRBV11-2 and TRBJ1-4, is EAGVAQSPRYKIIEKRQSVAFWCNPISGHATLYWYQQILGQGPKLLIQFQNNGVVDDSQLPKDRFSAERLKGVDSTLKIQPAKLEDSAVYLCASSSFGQGKLFFGSGTQLSVL.

This clone was observed a handful of times. The chain couples TRBV7-2 to TRBJ2-1; 7 bases are shared with TRBD2. The germline CDR1 and CDR2 sequences are SGHTA and FQGNSA. V dropped 5 bases and J dropped 8; count of bases not matched to a gene: 9. CDR3 length: 14 residues. CDR3 sequence (DNA): TGTGCCAGCAGCCCCCCGGGGGGAGTCGATGAGCAGTTCTTC. Residues: CASSPPGGVDEQFF.

The rearrangement uses TRBV9 and TRBJ2-7; D is perhaps TRBD1 (6 bases). V dropped 0 bases and J dropped 4 bases, with 14 bases sitting between them. The CDR3 extends over 15 amino acids. The germline V gene encodes CDR1 SGDLS and CDR2 YYNGEE. CDR3 coding DNA: TGTGCCAGCAGCGTAGGAACAGGGTCTGGGTACGAGCAGTACTTC. This encodes CASSVGTGSGYEQYF.

The chain combines TRBV14 with TRBJ1-4; D unresolved. The CDR3 extends over 12 amino acids. Germline V gene sequence: CDR1 SGHDN, CDR2 FVKESK. Trimming shortened V by 4 bases and J by 5 bases, and 5 bases separated the two germline ends. The CDR3 sequence: CASSRGNEKLFF. The CDR3 DNA is TGTGCCAGCAGCCGGGGAAATGAAAAACTGTTTTTT.

This clone was observed a handful of times. The chain combines TRBV19 with TRBJ2-1, with TRBD1 identical over 7 bases. This CDR3 is built from 14 residues. J gave up 1 base and V 3 bases, and 0 bases lay outside the gene matches. Germline values: CDR1 LNHDA, CDR2 SQIVND (reference sequence). In DNA, the CDR3 is TGTGCCAGTAGTATGGACAGGTCCTACAATGAGCAGTTCTTC. Residues: CASSMDRSYNEQFF.

This clone has just one count. V gene TRBV18 combines with J gene TRBJ1-1; 9 bases map to TRBD1. CDR1 is KGHSH, CDR2 LQKENI, per germline. Trimming took 0 bases from V and 3 from J; bases not matched to a gene: 5. This CDR3 is built from 16 residues. CDR3 region: CASSPPGQGRDTEAFF. DNA for the CDR3: TGTGCCAGCTCACCACCGGGACAGGGACGGGACACTGAAGCTTTCTTT.

This chain links TRBV19 with TRBJ2-2, with 8 nucleotides matching TRBD1. Germline V gene sequence: CDR1 LNHDA, CDR2 SQIVND (reference sequence). This CDR3 comprises 16 residues. The V gene end was trimmed by 4 bases and the J gene end by 4 bases; junction bases not matched to a gene: 8. DNA of the CDR3: TGTGCCAGTAGTAAAGAGACAGGGGTGTCCACCGGGGAGCTGTTTTTT. Translation gives CASSKETGVSTGELFF.

The V and J genes are TRBV30 and TRBJ2-7; 12 nucleotides line up with TRBD1. V was pared by 5 bases and J by 3 bases, with 11 bases of the junction left unmatched. The germline gives CDR1 GTSNPN, CDR2 SVGIG (reference sequence). The CDR3 is made up of 16 amino acids. Here the CDR3 DNA reads TGTGCCTGGGGTATACTCCGGGACAGGGGGCTCTACGAGCAGTACTTC. Encoded protein: CAWGILRDRGLYEQYF.

The chain carries TRBV29-1 and TRBJ2-7; 10 bases fit TRBD2. Germline V gives CDR1 SQVTM, CDR2 ANQGSEA. V lost 5 bases and J lost 6; bases outside the gene matches: 4. This CDR3 is 12 amino acids long. The CDR3 DNA sequence: TGCAGCGTTAGCGGGAGGGCGGGCGAGCAGTACTTC. Its protein product is CSVSGRAGEQYF.

This clone was seen more than once but under ten times. The CDR3 DNA reads TGTGCCAGCAGCGTAGTAGGACAGGGGGCAACTGAAGCTTTCTTT. The encoded protein is CASSVVGQGATEAFF. This chain joins TRBV9 and TRBJ1-1; 11 nucleotides align to TRBD1. The CDR3 runs 15 residues. Unmatched junction bases numbered 3, after V lost 0 bases and J lost 5 bases. Germline V gives CDR1 SGDLS, CDR2 YYNGEE.

The chain combines TRBV27 with TRBJ2-6; 10 nucleotides align to TRBD2. Looked up from germline, CDR1 is MNHEY and CDR2 is SMNVEV (reference sequence). V was pared by 6 bases and J by 0 bases, with 8 bases of the junction left unmatched. The CDR3 spans 18 residues. The CDR3 DNA reads as TGTGCCAGCAGCCCTGGGAGCGGGAGGGCCTCTGGGGCCAACGTCCTGACTTTC. Translated: CASSPGSGRASGANVLTF.

This clone showed up just once. The V gene is TRBV28, the J gene TRBJ2-5; maybe TRBD1 (5 bases). Trimming took 8 bases from V and 2 from J, leaving 9 bases between them. CDR3 length: 12 residues. Germline lookup yields CDR1 MDHEN and CDR2 SYDVKM. In DNA form, the CDR3 reads TGTGCCAGCGGGGCGGTTCAAGAGACCCAGTACTTC. This encodes CASGAVQETQYF.

This clone was counted only a few times. The gene calls are TRBV30 and TRBJ1-5; possibly TRBD1 for D (5 bases). The germline V gene encodes CDR1 GTSNPN and CDR2 SVGIG (reference sequence). The CDR3 contains 15 residues. V dropped 2 bases and J dropped 3 bases, with 14 bases sitting between them. CDR3 DNA sequence: TGTGCCTGGAGTAATAGGGGACTGTTCAATCAGCCCCAGCATTTT. This encodes CAWSNRGLFNQPQHF.

The genes are TRBV6-5 and TRBJ2-7; D unresolved. CDR1 MNHEY and CDR2 SVGAGI come from the germline V gene. The CDR3 runs to 14 residues. The V and J ends lost 7 bases and 2 bases respectively, with 15 bases between them. CDR3 region: CASNHLTGPYEQYF. In DNA form, the CDR3 reads TGTGCCAGCAATCACCTTACCGGGCCCTACGAGCAGTACTTC.

A few counts support this clone. The V and J genes are TRBV15 and TRBJ2-1, with TRBD2 identical over 7 bases. The germline gives CDR1 LNHNV, CDR2 YYDKDF (reference sequence). This CDR3 spans 16 amino acids. Trimming removed 4 bases from V and 5 bases from J; junction bases left unmatched: 11. CDR3 protein: CATSKGDGGTDNEQFF. The CDR3 bases are TGTGCCACCAGCAAAGGAGACGGGGGGACTGACAATGAGCAGTTCTTC.

The chain is built from TRBV5-5 and TRBJ1-1, with D unclear. Per the germline V gene, CDR1 is SGHKS and CDR2 is YYEKEE (reference sequence). The CDR3 spans 15 residues. V was pared by 4 bases and J by 4 bases, with 17 bases between. The CDR3 sequence: CASSLYGGRGTEAFF. The CDR3 DNA sequence: TGTGCCAGCAGCCTATACGGAGGGCGCGGCACTGAAGCTTTCTTT. Full variable domain (rest looked up from reference TRBV5-5 and TRBJ1-1): DAGVTQSPTHLIKTRGQQVTLRCSPISGHKSVSWYQQVLGQGPQFIFQYYEKEERGRGNFPDRFSARQFPNYSSELNVNALLLGDSALYLCASSLYGGRGTEAFFGQGTRLTVV.

The chain couples TRBV6-5 to TRBJ2-1; no definite D call. CDR1 and CDR2 from the germline V gene are MNHEY and SVGAGI. V was trimmed by 5 bases and J by 9 bases, leaving 14 bases between them. This CDR3 has 13 amino acids. DNA of the CDR3: TGTGCCAGCAGTCAGGCAGTGAGGAGTGAGCAGTTCTTC. Its translation is CASSQAVRSEQFF.

This clone is a singleton in its sample. The chain uses TRBV7-2 and TRBJ1-5; unclear D gene. Per the germline V gene, CDR1 is SGHTA and CDR2 is FQGNSA. V dropped 2 bases and J dropped 7 bases, with 12 bases sitting between them. This CDR3 is 14 amino acids long. CDR3 DNA sequence: TGTGCCAGCAGCTTAAATCCGGTTGCCCAGCCCCAGCATTTT. It encodes CASSLNPVAQPQHF.

This chain connects TRBV29-1 to TRBJ1-1; D perhaps matches TRBD1 (5 bases). Trimming took 6 bases from V and 1 from J, leaving 15 bases between them. The V gene's germline CDR1 is SQVTM and CDR2 ANQGSEA. CDR3 length: 14 amino acids. The DNA for the CDR3 is TGCAGCGTCGCGAGGGGTTTGGGGAACACTGAAGCTTTCTTT. Its translation is CSVARGLGNTEAFF.

The sample holds a few counts of this clone. The rearrangement links TRBV11-2 to TRBJ1-1, with TRBD1 matching over 7 bases. V lost 4 bases, J lost 4 bases, and 12 bases stayed unmatched. The germline CDR1 and CDR2 sequences are SGHAT and FQNNGV. This CDR3 has 16 residues. The CDR3 region has the DNA TGTGCCAGCAGCTCACTTAACAGGGGATTCAGCACTGAAGCTTTCTTT. This encodes CASSSLNRGFSTEAFF.

The chain is built from TRBV6-1 and TRBJ2-5; D may be TRBD1 (5 bases). V lost 8 bases and J lost 2, with 15 bases in between. CDR1 and CDR2 from the germline V gene are MNHNS and SASEGT. This CDR3 has 14 amino acids. The CDR3 DNA sequence: TGTGCCAGCGCGCCAGGGCCCCGACAAGAGACCCAGTACTTC. As protein: CASAPGPRQETQYF.